These 27 T cell receptor beta chains came from one sample sequenced in a study of T cell responses to AZD1222 COVID-19 vaccine. TCRdb's table, derived via immunoSEQ multiplex PCR, lists solely in-frame clones and lacks some. The table has over 100,000 clones, around 94% seen once. Sample: peripheral blood, taken on day 0 of AZD1222 vaccination. The receptors shown here come from an adult in good health.

This clone has a handful of counts. The genes are TRBV19 and TRBJ2-7; possible D gene TRBD1, 6 bases. Between the trimmed V and J ends, which lost 5 bases and 6 bases, there was a span of 14 bases. CDR3 length: 13 amino acids. Germline V gene data show CDR1 as LNHDA and CDR2 as SQIVND (reference sequence). The CDR3 spells CASSQDSRREQYF. CDR3 sequence (DNA): TGTGCCAGTAGTCAGGACAGCCGTCGCGAGCAGTACTTC.

This clone showed up just a few times. The V gene is TRBV15, the J gene TRBJ1-3; D gene uncertain. The CDR3 extends over 14 amino acids. Germline V lookup: CDR1 LNHNV, CDR2 YYDKDF (reference sequence). V gave up 1 base and J gave up 3 bases, with 7 bases separating them. CDR3 sequence reads: CATSRGRGGNTIYF. For the CDR3, the DNA is TGTGCCACCAGCAGAGGCCGGGGTGGAAACACCATATATTTT.

This chain links TRBV5-4 with TRBJ2-3, with 9 bases identical to TRBD2. Germline CDR1 and CDR2: SGHNT and YYREEE (reference sequence). This CDR3 has 16 amino acids. The J segment lost 1 base and the V segment lost 4 bases, leaving 7 bases of the junction unmatched. The CDR3 DNA reads as TGTGCCAGCAGCCCCTTAGCGGGAGCGGGCACAGATACGCAGTATTTT. It specifies CASSPLAGAGTDTQYF.

The rearrangement links TRBV15 to TRBJ2-6; 7 bases match TRBD1. The CDR3 loop spans 15 amino acids. The trim removed 5 bases at V and 0 bases at J, leaving 1 base unmatched. Germline CDR1 is LNHNV and CDR2 is YYDKDF (reference sequence). The CDR3 sequence: CATSRQGSGANVLTF. The DNA for the CDR3 is TGTGCCACCAGCCGACAGGGCTCTGGGGCCAACGTCCTGACTTTC.

V usage is TRBV9 and J usage is TRBJ1-1, with a possible D match to TRBD1 (6 bases). The germline V gene has CDR1 SGDLS and CDR2 YYNGEE. Trimming took off 0 bases at V and 0 bases at J, with 18 bases between the two ends. This CDR3 contains 18 residues. The CDR3 here is CASSVVVIPGDMNTEAFF. The CDR3 DNA is TGTGCCAGCAGCGTAGTGGTAATTCCAGGGGACATGAACACTGAAGCTTTCTTT.

CDR3 amino acids: CASSPIENTEAFF. CDR3 DNA sequence: TGTGCCAGCTCACCTATAGAGAACACTGAAGCTTTCTTT. The rearrangement links TRBV18 to TRBJ1-1; D is ambiguous. CDR1 is KGHSH and CDR2 is LQKENI in the germline V gene. V lost 3 bases to trimming and J lost 1 base, with 6 bases between them. The CDR3 length is 13 residues.

The chain is built from TRBV9 and TRBJ2-7, with D perhaps matching TRBD2 (5 bases). The CDR3 length is 14 residues. Looked up from germline, CDR1 is SGDLS and CDR2 is YYNGEE. Trimming took off 0 bases at V and 4 bases at J, with 11 bases between the two ends. CDR3 amino acids: CASSVGNRGYEQYF. CDR3 nucleotide sequence: TGTGCCAGCAGCGTAGGTAACCGAGGGTACGAGCAGTACTTC.

The chain carries TRBV7-2 and TRBJ2-2; D might be TRBD1 (6 bases). Trimming shortened V by 5 bases and J by 6 bases, and 13 bases separated the two germline ends. The CDR3 runs 14 residues. CDR1 and CDR2 from the germline V gene are SGHTA and FQGNSA. CDR3 region: CASSPSTGSGELFF. The DNA for the CDR3 is TGTGCCAGCAGCCCTTCTACAGGGTCCGGGGAGCTGTTTTTT.

The chain joins TRBV2 to TRBJ1-5; unclear D gene. The CDR3 totals 12 residues. The V end was cut by 8 bases, the J end by 9 bases, with 14 bases between. The germline gives CDR1 SNHLY, CDR2 FYNNEI. CDR3 amino acids: CASRANLRPQHF. CDR3 DNA sequence: TGTGCCAGCCGGGCCAACCTGAGGCCCCAGCATTTT.

This clone was seen a handful of times. The chain links TRBV19 to TRBJ1-1; no definite D call. Germline V lookup: CDR1 LNHDA, CDR2 SQIVND (reference sequence). Trimming took 5 bases from V and 5 from J, leaving 12 bases between them. The CDR3 runs 13 residues. Written as DNA, the CDR3 is TGTGCCAGTAGTTCGAGGACCGAGACTGAAGCTTTCTTT. It yields the protein CASSSRTETEAFF.

The chain is built from TRBV19 and TRBJ1-3; D is ambiguous. The CDR3 runs 13 residues. From germline, CDR1 is LNHDA and CDR2 SQIVND (reference sequence). V shed 5 bases and J shed 0 bases, with 5 bases lying between them. The CDR3 coding sequence is TGTGCCAGTAGTGTTCCCTCTGGAAACACCATATATTTT. Encoded protein: CASSVPSGNTIYF. The full variable domain, with the rest looked up from reference TRBV19 and TRBJ1-3, is DGGITQSPKYLFRKEGQNVTLSCEQNLNHDAMYWYRQDPGQGLRLIYYSQIVNDFQKGDIAEGYSVSREKKESFPLTVTSAQKNPTAFYLCASSVPSGNTIYFGEGSWLTVV.

The chain joins TRBV4-1 to TRBJ2-2; D is unclear. The germline V gene has CDR1 MGHRA and CDR2 YSYEKL. The V and J ends lost 1 base and 8 bases respectively, with 5 bases between them. This CDR3 contains 12 residues. Here the CDR3 DNA reads TGCGCCAGCAGCCAAGGGGAAGGGGAGCTGTTTTTT. Protein sequence: CASSQGEGELFF.

This clone was seen a handful of times. The chain carries TRBV10-3 and TRBJ1-1; 7 positions agree with TRBD1. The CDR3 runs 14 residues. V was pared by 3 bases and J by 8 bases, with 9 bases of the junction left unmatched. Germline V gives CDR1 ENHRY, CDR2 SYGVKD. This CDR3 is CAISETLGTVEAFF. As DNA, the CDR3 is TGTGCCATCAGTGAAACCCTAGGGACAGTAGAAGCTTTCTTT.

The chain joins TRBV19 to TRBJ1-5; D is undetermined. CDR1 is LNHDA, CDR2 SQIVND, per germline (reference sequence). This CDR3 comprises 14 residues. Trimming cost V 7 bases and J 1 base, with 11 bases left between them. The CDR3 DNA follows: TGTGCCAGTATCGAACGCGGGAGCAATCAGCCCCAGCATTTT. Translation gives CASIERGSNQPQHF.

As DNA, the CDR3 is TGTGCCAGCAGCCCCGGACAGGGGGCGTCTTCACCCCTCCACTTT. Encoded protein: CASSPGQGASSPLHF. V is TRBV5-5 and J is TRBJ1-6; 11 bases align to TRBD1. J gave up 9 bases and V 4 bases, and 6 bases lay outside the gene matches. The CDR3 covers 15 residues. Germline V CDR1 and CDR2: SGHKS, YYEKEE (reference sequence).

This clone was picked up one time. CDR3 in DNA: TGTGCCTGGAGTCCTCTAGCGGGGGGGTTAGAATACTTC. This codes for CAWSPLAGGLEYF. The V call is TRBV30, the J call TRBJ2-7; 12 bases align to TRBD2. J was trimmed by 13 bases and V by 2 bases; bases with no gene match: 9. Germline values: CDR1 GTSNPN, CDR2 SVGIG (reference sequence). There are 13 residues in the CDR3.

The chain links TRBV9 to TRBJ2-7; D is tentatively TRBD1 or TRBD2 (5 bases each). V lost 0 bases, J lost 4 bases, and 11 bases lay in between. The CDR3 covers 14 residues. From germline, CDR1 is SGDLS and CDR2 YYNGEE. CDR3 sequence reads: CASSVVAEGYEQYF. Here the CDR3 DNA reads TGTGCCAGCAGCGTAGTGGCAGAGGGGTACGAGCAGTACTTC. The full variable domain, rest sourced from reference TRBV9 and TRBJ2-7, is DSGVTQTPKHLITATGQRVTLRCSPRSGDLSVYWYQQSLDQGLQFLIQYYNGEERAKGNILERFSAQQFPDLHSELNLSSLELGDSALYFCASSVVAEGYEQYFGPGTRLTVT.

The chain combines TRBV19 with TRBJ1-1; unclear D gene. Trimming pared 3 bases from V and 6 bases from J, leaving 14 bases between. The CDR3 is 14 amino acids. The germline CDR1 and CDR2 sequences are LNHDA and SQIVND (reference sequence). In DNA, the CDR3 is TGTGCCAGTAGTATCGCCCCGGGTTGGGCTGAAGCTTTCTTT. As protein: CASSIAPGWAEAFF.

This clone was counted a few times. This chain connects TRBV7-2 to TRBJ1-6; D unresolved. From germline, CDR1 is SGHTA and CDR2 FQGNSA. The CDR3 totals 17 residues. The V and J ends lost 3 bases and 3 bases respectively, with 15 bases between them. For the CDR3, the DNA is TGTGCCAGCAGCTTCGGGTCTTCTCGGTTCTATAATTCACCCCTCCACTTT. Translation gives CASSFGSSRFYNSPLHF.

The rearrangement joins TRBV7-2 to TRBJ2-5, with D possibly being TRBD1 (6 bases). Looked up from germline, CDR1 is SGHTA and CDR2 is FQGNSA. The CDR3 is made up of 14 amino acids. The V end was cut by 7 bases, the J end by 4 bases, with 16 bases between. This CDR3 is CASTLVLGGETQYF. The CDR3 nucleotides are TGTGCCAGCACGCTTGTGCTAGGGGGAGAGACCCAGTACTTC.

The CDR3 loop reads CASSYSRGVNNPEAFF. In DNA, the CDR3 is TGTGCCAGCAGTTACAGTCGGGGCGTTAATAACCCTGAAGCTTTCTTT. The genes are TRBV6-5 and TRBJ1-1, with a tentative D call TRBD1 (5 bases). Germline-derived CDR1 and CDR2 are MNHEY and SVGAGI. V was trimmed by 2 bases and J by 6 bases, leaving 19 bases between them. This CDR3 has 16 residues.

The gene calls are TRBV3-1 (or the pseudogene TRBV3-2) and TRBJ2-1, with 9 positions matching TRBD2. This CDR3 comprises 16 residues. CDR1 is LGHDT, CDR2 YNNKEL, per germline (reference sequence). The junction had 4 bases not matched to a gene; V was cut back by 1 base and J by 3 bases. The CDR3 nucleotides read TGTGCCAGCAGCCAAGTCGGTAGCGGGGGCTACAATGAGCAGTTCTTC. This codes for CASSQVGSGGYNEQFF.

This clone showed up just a few times. The chain links TRBV19 to TRBJ1-3; 10 nucleotides align to TRBD1. The V and J ends lost 5 bases and 8 bases, in that order; junction bases with no gene match: 6. Germline CDR1 and CDR2: LNHDA and SQIVND (reference sequence). The CDR3 is 14 amino acids. The CDR3 protein is CASSPGTGVYTIYF. CDR3 nucleotide sequence: TGTGCCAGTAGTCCGGGGACAGGGGTTTACACCATATATTTT.

V usage is TRBV7-2 and J usage is TRBJ1-1; no definite D call. The ends were cut back, 4 bases at V and 10 bases at J, with 13 bases in the middle. The CDR3 consists of 12 residues. Germline CDR1 is SGHTA and CDR2 is FQGNSA. The CDR3 DNA reads TGTGCCAGCAGCTCCCAGTCGGAGTTAGCTTTCTTT. Its protein product is CASSSQSELAFF. The full variable domain, its missing parts supplied by reference TRBV7-2 and TRBJ1-1, is GAGVSQSPSNKVTEKGKDVELRCDPISGHTALYWYRQSLGQGLEFLIYFQGNSAPDKSGLPSDRFSAERTGGSVSTLTIQRTQQEDSAVYLCASSSQSELAFFGQGTRLTVV.

The chain couples TRBV12-5 to TRBJ1-5; unclear D gene. Germline V gene lookup returns CDR1 LGHNT and CDR2 FRNRAP. V was trimmed by 6 bases and J by 1 base, leaving 13 bases between them. This CDR3 is 15 amino acids long. The CDR3 protein is CASGSVLLSNQPQHF. The CDR3 bases are TGTGCTAGTGGGAGTGTTCTACTCAGCAATCAGCCCCAGCATTTT.

V gene TRBV20-1 combines with J gene TRBJ1-1; no firm D call. This CDR3 region has 11 residues. V shed 3 bases and J shed 4 bases, with 6 bases lying between them. Germline loops: CDR1 DFQATT, CDR2 SNEGSKA (reference sequence). The CDR3 loop reads CSARAVTEAFF. The CDR3 coding sequence is TGCAGTGCTAGGGCGGTCACTGAAGCTTTCTTT.

The J gene is TRBJ1-1, the V gene TRBV20-1, with 10 positions matching TRBD1. The V and J ends lost 3 bases and 1 base, in that order; junction bases with no gene match: 2. The CDR3 has 14 amino acids. Per the germline V gene, CDR1 is DFQATT and CDR2 is SNEGSKA (reference sequence). CDR3 loop: CSASDRGRNTEAFF. In nucleotides, the CDR3 is TGCAGTGCTAGTGACAGGGGGCGGAACACTGAAGCTTTCTTT.